Shown below are 16 T cell receptor beta chains from a single sample sequenced in a study of neurological immune-mediated disorders. TCRdb re-analysed the 5' RACE reads in MiXCR, keeping a single row per CDR3 protein. This sample has about 70,000 distinct CDR3 sequences, with 2.5% to 4% found just once. The sequenced sample was PBMCs. Source of these receptors: a woman aged 50 to 60 with multiple sclerosis.

This clonotype has a count of ten or more. The rearrangement uses TRBV29-1 and TRBJ1-2; unclear D gene. V lost 7 bases to trimming and J lost 8 bases, with 17 bases between them. Germline-derived CDR1 and CDR2 are SQVTM and ANQGSEA. This CDR3 contains 12 residues. CDR3 residues: CSASVRVGGYTF. CDR3 nucleotide sequence: TGCAGCGCCTCAGTTAGGGTGGGGGGCTACACCTTC.

In its sample, this clonotype was seen many times. The chain combines TRBV5-1 with TRBJ2-1; D is possibly TRBD2 (5 bases). V lost 7 bases and J lost 0, with 11 bases in between. The CDR3 loop spans 14 amino acids. From germline, CDR1 is SGHRS and CDR2 YFSETQ. This chain's CDR3 is CASRAARSYNEQFF. The CDR3 nucleotides read TGCGCCAGCCGAGCGGCACGCTCCTACAATGAGCAGTTCTTC.

This clonotype was found many times. V is TRBV7-2 and J is TRBJ2-3; TRBD2 matches 7 bases. The V gene end was trimmed by 5 bases and the J gene end by 1 base; junction bases not matched to a gene: 3. The CDR3 covers 14 residues. The germline CDR1 and CDR2 sequences are SGHTA and FQGNSA. The CDR3 protein is CASSGGGGTDTQYF. The CDR3 DNA reads as TGTGCCAGCAGCGGGGGGGGAGGCACAGATACGCAGTATTTT.

The table lists this clonotype with a few counts. This rearrangement joins TRBV18 to TRBJ2-6; D gene uncertain. Trimming took 6 bases from V and 2 from J, leaving 8 bases between them. CDR3 length: 14 amino acids. From germline, CDR1 is KGHSH and CDR2 LQKENI. CDR3 amino acids: CASSLSPGANVLTF. The CDR3 coding sequence is TGTGCCAGCTCCCTGAGCCCTGGGGCCAACGTCCTGACTTTC.

This clonotype was recorded at least ten times. J is TRBJ1-2 and V is TRBV7-2; D not certain. V lost 3 bases and J lost 2, with 16 bases in between. The length of the CDR3 is 16 residues. The germline V gene encodes CDR1 SGHTA and CDR2 FQGNSA. This CDR3 reads CASSFGSVGGNYGYTF. For the CDR3, the DNA is TGTGCCAGCAGCTTTGGCAGCGTGGGAGGGAACTATGGCTACACCTTC.

Many counts were recorded for this clonotype. The rearrangement links TRBV5-1 to TRBJ2-6; unclear D gene. Per the germline V gene, CDR1 is SGHRS and CDR2 is YFSETQ. The CDR3 extends over 15 amino acids. V was clipped by 2 bases and J by 3 bases, with 9 bases between them. Written as DNA, the CDR3 is TGCGCCAGCAGCTTCGACTCGTATGGGGCCAACGTCCTGACTTTC. The encoded protein is CASSFDSYGANVLTF.

This clonotype appeared many times. This chain links TRBV20-1 with TRBJ2-1; D uncertain. The CDR3 covers 12 residues. V was shortened by 5 bases and J by 6 bases, with 11 bases between the two germline ends. The germline CDR1 and CDR2 sequences are DFQATT and SNEGSKA (reference sequence). DNA for the CDR3: TGCAGTGCTTCCCGAAGGACCAATGAGCAGTTCTTC. Translated, it gives CSASRRTNEQFF.

This clonotype was recorded at least ten times. This chain connects TRBV5-6 to TRBJ2-7, with 7 bases fitting TRBD1. CDR3 size: 17 residues. The V and J ends lost 0 bases and 5 bases, in that order; junction bases with no gene match: 14. Germline loops: CDR1 SGHDT, CDR2 YYEEEE. In nucleotides, the CDR3 is TGTGCCAGCAGCTTGGGCTTGACAGGGACGAGACCGGACGAGCAGTACTTC. Amino acids: CASSLGLTGTRPDEQYF.

Notes on this clonotype: A much larger clone lies one base from this, so it may be a read error. The chain carries TRBV20-1 and TRBJ2-3; tentative D call: TRBD2 (7 bases). From germline, CDR1 is DFQATT and CDR2 SNEGSKA (reference sequence). Trimming took off 5 bases at V and 4 bases at J, with 19 bases between the two ends. There are 15 residues in the CDR3. The CDR3 reads CSASLRGGQADTQYF. CDR3 sequence (DNA): TGCAGTGCTTCTTTGAGGGGGGGCCAGGCAGATACGCAGTATTTT.

This clonotype was found a few times. J is TRBJ2-3 and V is TRBV10-3; D might be TRBD2 (5 bases). Germline V CDR1 and CDR2: ENHRY, SYGVKD. The CDR3 totals 12 residues. The CDR3 bases are TGTGACACGGGAAAGGGCACAGATACGCAGTATTTT. This encodes CDTGKGTDTQYF.

This clonotype was counted ten times or more. This chain joins TRBV7-2 and TRBJ2-5, with a possible D match to TRBD1 (5 bases). Germline CDR1 is SGHTA and CDR2 is FQGNSA. CDR3 length equals 14 residues. V was pared by 5 bases and J by 1 base, with 11 bases between. CDR3 amino acids: CASSAVRAQETQYF. The CDR3 DNA is TGTGCCAGCAGCGCAGTCAGGGCCCAAGAGACCCAGTACTTC.

This clonotype was observed many times. As DNA, the CDR3 is TGCGCCAGCAGCTTGGAGCAGGCCTACAATGAGCAGTTCTTC. The encoded protein is CASSLEQAYNEQFF. This sequence joins TRBV5-1 and TRBJ2-1; D remains ambiguous. Trimming pared 0 bases from V and 2 bases from J, leaving 6 bases between. The germline V gene has CDR1 SGHRS and CDR2 YFSETQ. The CDR3 runs 14 residues.

This clonotype came up a few times. The rearrangement joins TRBV13 to TRBJ1-3; 9 bases match TRBD1. Per germline, CDR1 PRHDT and CDR2 FYEKMQ (reference sequence). The length of the CDR3 is 15 residues. V lost 8 bases, J lost 2 bases, and 7 bases stayed unmatched. The CDR3: CASSHRGLAGNTIYF. The DNA for the CDR3 is TGTGCCAGCTCCCACAGGGGGCTAGCTGGAAACACCATATATTTT.

This clonotype came up many times. V and J are TRBV20-1 and TRBJ2-5; D unclear. CDR3 length: 12 amino acids. Per the germline V gene, CDR1 is DFQATT and CDR2 is SNEGSKA (reference sequence). V lost 6 bases to trimming and J lost 6 bases, with 14 bases between them. CDR3 nucleotides: TGCAGTGCCCCGAACGTGGGGAAGACCCAGTACTTC. Its translation is CSAPNVGKTQYF.

As regards this clonotype: A much larger clone lies a single base off, so this may be a read error. This chain joins TRBV11-3 and TRBJ2-1; D unclear. Trimming took off 5 bases at V and 5 bases at J, with 7 bases between the two ends. The germline gives CDR1 SGHNT, CDR2 YENEEA. CDR3 length: 12 amino acids. CDR3 DNA: TGTGCCAGCAGCCTCGTGGACAATGAGCAGTTCTTC. It specifies CASSLVDNEQFF.

This clonotype was observed at least ten times. The chain links TRBV29-1 to TRBJ2-2; the D gene is possibly TRBD1 (6 bases). CDR1 and CDR2 from the germline V gene are SQVTM and ANQGSEA. The germline V and J ends were trimmed by 7 bases and 1 base, with 16 bases remaining between them. CDR3 length equals 15 residues. The CDR3 nucleotides are TGCAGCGCCAAGGGTGTCAGGGGGAACACCGGGGAGCTGTTTTTT. Translating it yields CSAKGVRGNTGELFF.